The clone carrying this T cell receptor beta chain was recorded a few times. Antigen: not known. Germline CDR1 is SGHTA and CDR2 is FQGTGA. Trimming removed 4 bases from V and 3 bases from J; junction bases left unmatched: 6. There are 15 residues in the CDR3. Documented treatment: roughly 10-day PBMC culture with coronavirus spike peptide pools or control peptides (ViraFEST assay). With peptide pools, ViraFEST first expanded antigen-specific T cells and afterwards sequenced their TCRs. This sample was included in a study of vaccination and CD4 T cells after COVID-19. Study information: Spike peptides, overlapping and drawn from SARS-CoV-2, HCoV-NL63, HCoV-OC43 and HCoV-229E, were used to stimulate cells.

Notes on the study in general: Post-vaccination, and not before, a median roughly 86% of reactive clones appeared in convalescent patients.

The study sequenced cultured CD4+ T cell DNA using the Oncomine TCR Beta short-read assay. TCRdb independently ran MiXCR on the PCR reads; one entry per CDR3 protein. The sample has about 15,000 distinct CDR3 sequences; 50% to 55% are singletons. The chain is built from TRBV7-3 and TRBJ2-3, with 8 bases lining up with TRBD2. Sequencing was done on a sample of CD4+ T cells from blood, cultured in vitro. This receptor was taken from a human donor who had recovered from COVID-19. Here the CDR3 DNA reads TGTGCCAGCAGCTCAGCGGGAGTACGAACAGATACGCAGTATTTT. It translates to CASSSAGVRTDTQYF.